Listed here are 10 T cell receptor beta chains from one sample, sequenced in a study of T cells in women clearing cervical HPV infection. Repertoires were generated with immunoSEQ multiplex PCR, while TCRdb's copy carries only in-frame clones and drops some. The sample has tens of thousands of clones. Sequenced: blood buffy coat. The receptors originated from a woman aged 18 to 75 with a cervical HPV16 infection that either progressed to CIN3+ or cleared (not recorded which).

About this clone: The CDR3 end lies 3 residues beyond the end of the read and is filled in from the germline J gene. This sequence joins TRBV20-1 and TRBJ2-1, with TRBD2 identical over 9 bases. Unmatched junction bases numbered 7, after V lost 3 bases and J lost 4 bases. CDR1 and CDR2 from the germline V gene are DFQATT and SNEGSKA (reference sequence). The CDR3 runs to 15 residues. The part of the CDR3 DNA that was read is TGCAGTGCTAGCTCTCCGGCGGGGGGGTACAATGAG. Its protein product is CSASSPAGGYNE. The full CDR3 protein reads CSASSPAGGYNEQFF.

To note about this clone: Sequencing ends 3 residues short of the CDR3 end; the germline J gene provides the rest. V is TRBV11-3 and J is TRBJ1-3; D may be TRBD1 (6 bases). Germline V gives CDR1 SGHNT, CDR2 YENEEA. CDR3 length: 15 amino acids. V was pared by 0 bases and J by 4 bases, with 10 bases between. CDR3 region: CASSLDRGIGNTIYF. CDR3 bases read: TGTGCCAGCAGCTTAGACAGGGGTATAGGAAACACC.

As to this clone: Read coverage stops 3 residues before the CDR3 terminus; the germline J gene supplies the remainder. The same CDR3 arises from other DNA sequences in this sample as well. The V call is TRBV30, the J call TRBJ1-3; the match to TRBD1 covers 7 bases. J lost 0 bases, V lost 0 bases, and 5 bases had no gene match. Germline lookup yields CDR1 GTSNPN and CDR2 SVGIG (reference sequence). The CDR3 extends over 16 amino acids. The sequenced part of the CDR3 DNA is TGTGCCTGGAGTGTAAAGGGGGCCAACTCTGGAAACACC. Residues: CAWSVKGANSGNT. The entire CDR3 protein reads CAWSVKGANSGNTIYF.

As concerns this clone: The read ends 3 residues early relative to the CDR3; the germline J gene fills the gap. This chain connects TRBV5-1 to TRBJ2-3; D is undetermined. Germline V gene sequence: CDR1 SGHRS, CDR2 YFSETQ. The CDR3 length is 15 residues. The V end lost 0 bases, the J end lost 1 base, and 9 bases lay between the germline ends. The CDR3 protein is CASSLEVPRTDTQYF. The CDR3 bases that were read are TGCGCCAGCAGCTTGGAGGTTCCTCGCACAGATACG.

CDR3 in amino acids: CASNSPSGGYNEQFF. The sequenced CDR3 bases are TGTGCCAGCAATTCTCCTAGCGGGGGATACAATGAG. The V and J genes are TRBV28 and TRBJ2-1, with 10 bases fitting TRBD2. The sequenced fragment ends 3 residues before the CDR3 boundary, so the rest is inferred from the germline J gene. This CDR3 is 15 amino acids long. Germline V CDR1 and CDR2: MDHEN, SYDVKM. V dropped 7 bases and J dropped 4; count of bases not matched to a gene: 7.

Details on this clone: Sequencing ends 3 residues short of the CDR3 end; the germline J gene provides the rest. The chain links TRBV20-1 to TRBJ1-3; D uncertain. Trimming took 5 bases from V and 0 from J, leaving 14 bases between them. From germline, CDR1 is DFQATT and CDR2 SNEGSKA (reference sequence). The CDR3 is 15 residues long. The CDR3 loop is CSAPVRRPSGNTIYF. The CDR3 bases that were read are TGCAGTGCTCCAGTGCGGCGCCCCTCTGGAAACACC.

With regard to this clone: The observed sequence ends 3 residues before the CDR3 terminus, with the missing tail filled in from the germline J gene. This chain uses TRBV5-1 with TRBJ2-1, with a tentative D call TRBD1 (6 bases). V was shortened by 0 bases and J by 2 bases, with 9 bases between the two germline ends. From germline, CDR1 is SGHRS and CDR2 YFSETQ. The CDR3 loop spans 15 amino acids. CDR3 bases read: TGCGCCAGCAGCTTGGTCGGGGACACCTACAATGAG. It codes for CASSLVGDTYNE. The entire CDR3 sequence reads CASSLVGDTYNEQFF. The full variable domain, in which reference TRBV5-1 and TRBJ2-1 provide the parts outside the CDR3, is KAGVTQTPRYLIKTRGQQVTLSCSPISGHRSVSWYQQTPGQGLQFLFEYFSETQRNKGNFPGRFSGRQFSNSRSEMNVSTLELGDSALYLCASSLVGDTYNEQFFGPGTRLTVL.

Notes on this clone: The sequence runs out 3 residues before the end of the CDR3; the remainder is reconstructed from the germline J gene. The chain has TRBV6-4 and TRBJ2-4; 8 bases fit TRBD2. The V gene end was trimmed by 2 bases and the J gene end by 6 bases; junction bases not matched to a gene: 6. The germline V gene encodes CDR1 MRHNA and CDR2 SNTAGT. The CDR3 consists of 15 residues. Partial CDR3 DNA: TGTGCCAGCAGTGACGTTGCGGGGGGTGGAAACATT. This gives the protein CASSDVAGGGNI. The CDR3 as a whole reads CASSDVAGGGNIQYF.

As regards this clone: Sequencing ends 3 residues short of the CDR3 end; the germline J gene provides the rest. The chain links TRBV11-2 to TRBJ2-7; no clear D gene. Deletions cut 0 bases from V and 1 base from J, with 10 bases between. Germline V gives CDR1 SGHAT, CDR2 FQNNGV. The CDR3 length is 15 residues. CDR3: CASSLDRPTSYEQYF. CDR3 DNA (partial): TGTGCCAGCAGCTTAGACCGCCCTACGTCCTACGAG.

For this clone: The read comes to an end 3 residues before the CDR3 does, leaving the germline J gene to fill in the end. The chain couples TRBV6-1 to TRBJ1-1, with 7 bases identical to TRBD1. Germline V gene sequence: CDR1 MNHNS, CDR2 SASEGT. With V trimmed by 4 bases and J by 6 bases, 11 bases remained unmatched. The CDR3 is made up of 15 amino acids. The covered CDR3 bases are TGTGCCAGCAGTGCCGGTCGGAACAGGGGATCTGAA. It specifies CASSAGRNRGSE. The whole CDR3 reads CASSAGRNRGSEAFF.